This T cell receptor beta chain was documented in a study of T-cell memory formation after mild COVID-19. At the level of the study: The study found TCR clusters largely donor specific.

One entry per CDR3 protein, called by TCRdb with MiXCR from the 5' RACE reads. The data hold about 180,000 distinct CDR3 sequences, with 16% observed a single time. J was trimmed by 3 bases and V by 2 bases; bases with no gene match: 2. The germline V gene has CDR1 SGHAT and CDR2 FQNNGV. This CDR3 comprises 15 residues. For this clonotype: The antigen remains unidentified.

Regarding the study as a whole: For contracting clones, CD4+ ones sat mainly in CM and EM, CD8+ in EMRA.

The material sequenced was PBMCs or a T cell subset sorted from them (not recorded which). The chain employs TRBV11-2 and TRBJ2-5, with TRBD2 matching over 11 bases. This TCR was sampled from an adult woman who had mild COVID-19 (a few samples of this study predate the infection). Cell type and time point are not known. The CDR3 region has the DNA TGTGCCAGCAGCTTATGGGGACTAGCGGAAGAGACCCAGTACTTC. This encodes CASSLWGLAEETQYF.